This T cell receptor beta chain originates from a study of STAT3 mutations in large granular lymphocyte leukemia (dated by TCRdb to about 2019). For the wider study: About half of the T-LGLL patients who underwent longitudinal sequencing carried canonical activating STAT3 mutations. To reconstruct clonal hierarchy and dynamics, serial deep sequencing of TCRbeta CDR3 and STAT3 was performed in patients with T-cell large granular lymphocyte leukemia. Patients were sequenced at approximately 4.4 time points on average, with the number of samplings per patient ranging from 2 to 8. One or more immunosuppressive therapy regimens were given to more than half of T-LGLL patients, and hematologic response was seen in about 40% of the treated patients. As controls, the study also included longitudinal sequencing of two patients with natural killer LGL leukemia. From an initial cohort of hundreds of LGL patients, eighteen representative T-LGLL cases were chosen for longitudinal sequencing of TCRbeta and STAT3. General study outcomes and caveats: Because codominant clonotypes persisted in some patients, a small but highly pathogenic clone may have been missed. Because no samples were available when a clone first appeared, clonal expansion had to be inferred from samplings taken at other points. TCR clonotype switching after therapy was observed in about 35% of the 18 patients, and all newly emerging clones were found to be STAT3 wild type. Variable intervals between samplings and differing treatment regimens complicated linking therapy response to changes in TCR clonal burden. At least one immunodominant TCRbeta clonotype was present in every T-LGLL patient, and multiple immunodominant subclonotypes appeared in about half of the T-LGLL patients. In several patients, dominant TCR clone burden exceeded STAT3 mutant burden, suggesting STAT3 mutation arose secondarily within a pre-expanded clone.

DNA was extracted from blood mononuclear cells, with the same DNA used for both TCR and STAT3 sequencing. For CDR1 and CDR2, the germline V gene lists SGHTA and FQGNSA. Measured from the cysteine to the phenylalanine, the CDR3 is 18 residues long. Left in the record is the CDR3 DNA by itself, 54 bases read in frame from the first base. V is cut by 3 bases and J by 6 bases, and the space between the germline ends is 24 bases. TCRbeta libraries were sequenced on an Illumina MiSeq, and an average of about 41,000 productive templates per sample was obtained. The immunoSEQ assay, which uses multiplex PCR amplification, was used to generate TCRbeta CDR3 libraries. The study's own analysis went as follows. Following a previously defined approach, repertoire diversity was calculated, and values close to 0 point to extremely monoclonal samples. Held by TCRdb, this immuneACCESS table contains in-frame sequences only and omits some clones. Under half of the omission traces to an unresolved V gene where checked; the cause of the rest is unknown. Clonal size and the V and J genes are those of that table, whereas D and trimming came from the DNA. The sample profile shows about 34,000 clones; around 88% of them were found once. The top ten hold about an eighth of the sample.

Regarding this clone: The antigen it binds to is not known. No quality values exist for individual bases; no much larger clone is one base distant.

Material: peripheral blood mononuclear cells. The sequence was collected from a man between 60 and 75 years old with T-cell large granular lymphocyte leukemia. Some clones in this sample may be carry-over from other donors' samples. The age is the age at diagnosis. Recombination joined TRBV7-2 with TRBJ1-5, with the D segment identity uncertain. The sequence in DNA is TGTGCCAGCAGCTTCTCGGGAGGGCGTGGAGTTTCGGCTCAGCCCCAGCATTTT. Translated, this is CASSFSGGRGVSAQPQHF.